These 23 T cell receptor beta chains were all obtained from the same sample, sequenced in a study of early T cells in non-severe SARS-CoV-2 infection (dated by TCRdb to the early 2020s). The library was prepared using 5' RACE. Reads for this sample came from a NextSeq 500. The public reads were reanalyzed by TCRdb: fastp trimming at Q25, MiXCR alignment, in-frame beta chains only. A single entry per CDR3 protein holds the most common genes and DNA from its merged rows. Within this sample are approximately 97,000 distinct CDR3 sequences, with roughly 11% of them counted one time only. The top ten hold just over 4.5% of the sample. Material: whole blood, obtained at baseline. These TCRs come from an adult who was a healthcare worker with PCR-confirmed SARS-CoV-2 infection or an uninfected control (not recorded which).

This clonotype was counted many times. The chain has TRBV24-1 and TRBJ2-3; TRBD2 matches at 9 bases. This CDR3 contains 16 residues. The V gene's germline CDR1 is KGHDR and CDR2 SFDVKD. The trim removed 4 bases at V and 2 bases at J, leaving 6 bases unmatched. The CDR3 DNA is TGTGCCACCAGTGACCCGACTAGCGGATACACAGATACGCAGTATTTT. It is translated as CATSDPTSGYTDTQYF.

This clonotype was recorded a few times. The rearrangement joins TRBV19 to TRBJ2-6, with a tentative D call TRBD1 (6 bases). CDR1 and CDR2 (germline): LNHDA, SQIVND (reference sequence). This CDR3 is built from 16 residues. V lost 7 bases and J 0 bases, leaving 13 bases between the germline ends. CDR3 in DNA: TGTGCCAGTACCCCTGGACAGATCTCTGGGGCCAACGTCCTGACTTTC. Its protein is CASTPGQISGANVLTF.

V and J are TRBV6-6 and TRBJ1-2; tentatively, D is TRBD1 (6 bases). V was pared by 6 bases and J by 2 bases, with 13 bases between. The CDR3 is 14 residues long. Germline V gene sequence: CDR1 MNHNY, CDR2 SVGAGI (reference sequence). The CDR3 loop is CASRDRGVNYGYTF. In nucleotides, the CDR3 is TGTGCCAGCAGGGACAGAGGGGTAAACTATGGCTACACCTTC.

This clonotype was counted a few times. The gene calls are TRBV28 and TRBJ2-7; D remains ambiguous. Germline V gene lookup returns CDR1 MDHEN and CDR2 SYDVKM. CDR3 length: 12 residues. The V gene lost 2 bases and the J gene lost 4 bases, with 6 bases spanning the gap. CDR3 DNA sequence: TGTGCCAGCAGTTTACCGGAATACGAGCAGTACTTC. Residues: CASSLPEYEQYF. The variable domain in full, with the rest retrieved from reference TRBV28 and TRBJ2-7, is DVKVTQSSRYLVKRTGEKVFLECVQDMDHENMFWYRQDPGLGLRLIYFSYDVKMKEKGDIPEGYSVSREKKERFSLILESASTNQTSMYLCASSLPEYEQYFGPGTRLTVT.

This clonotype was recorded many times. The rearrangement uses TRBV29-1 and TRBJ1-1; 8 bases fit TRBD1. CDR3 size: 16 residues. CDR1 and CDR2 from the germline V gene are SQVTM and ANQGSEA. J gave up 1 base and V 1 base, and 8 bases lay outside the gene matches. The DNA of the CDR3 is TGCAGCGTTGAAGCTGCCAGGGGGCATGGGAACACTGAAGCTTTCTTT. Translating it yields CSVEAARGHGNTEAFF.

At least ten counts were recorded for this clonotype. The chain recombines TRBV29-1 with TRBJ2-3, with 12 bases that match TRBD1. This CDR3 contains 20 residues. V was clipped by 2 bases and J by 3 bases; unmatched bases: 18. CDR1 is SQVTM and CDR2 is ANQGSEA in the germline V gene. CDR3 DNA: TGCAGCGTTGAAACCACACGAAACCGGGACAGGGGGCGAAGAACAGATACGCAGTATTTT. Encoded protein: CSVETTRNRDRGRRTDTQYF.

The chain employs TRBV4-2 and TRBJ2-2; TRBD2 matches 12 bases. Unmatched junction bases numbered 20, after V lost 4 bases and J lost 2 bases. The CDR3 is made up of 22 amino acids. Germline loops: CDR1 LGHNA, CDR2 YNFKEQ. CDR3 sequence: CASSLQGIPPGLAGINTGELFF. CDR3 sequence (DNA): TGTGCCAGCAGCCTCCAAGGCATCCCCCCCGGACTAGCGGGGATTAACACCGGGGAGCTGTTTTTT.

The J gene is TRBJ2-5, the V gene TRBV4-1; D gene unclear. The ends were cut back, 0 bases at V and 0 bases at J, with 11 bases in the middle. From germline, CDR1 is MGHRA and CDR2 YSYEKL. The CDR3 covers 16 residues. CDR3 nucleotides: TGCGCCAGCAGCCAAGACCCCCAGTCGTACCAAGAGACCCAGTACTTC. Protein sequence: CASSQDPQSYQETQYF.

This clonotype was picked up many times. The chain is built from TRBV7-2 and TRBJ2-3, with 8 nucleotides matching TRBD2. With 1 base clipped from V and 0 bases from J, the junction kept 6 bases outside the gene matches. Germline lookup yields CDR1 SGHTA and CDR2 FQGNSA. The CDR3 consists of 17 residues. Written as DNA, the CDR3 is TGTGCCAGCAGCTTAGTCTGGGCGGGGGGCAGCACAGATACGCAGTATTTT. Translation: CASSLVWAGGSTDTQYF.

This clonotype was seen many times. V usage is TRBV7-8 and J usage is TRBJ2-7, with TRBD1 as a possible D gene (6 bases). The CDR3 loop spans 15 amino acids. Trimming removed 4 bases at V and 2 bases at J, with 15 bases between. CDR1 SGHVS and CDR2 FQNEAQ come from the germline V gene. CDR3 nucleotides: TGTGCCAGCAGCTCCCAGACAGGAGCTACCTACGAGCAGTACTTC. Amino acids: CASSSQTGATYEQYF.

This clonotype was found a few times. The V and J genes are TRBV27 and TRBJ2-3, with D tentatively TRBD2 (6 bases). The CDR3 sequence is 16 residues long. The V gene lost 6 bases and the J gene lost 6 bases, with 22 bases spanning the gap. Germline CDR1 is MNHEY and CDR2 is SMNVEV (reference sequence). CDR3 sequence reads: CASRILAGKMGDTQYF. CDR3 bases: TGTGCCAGCAGGATACTAGCAGGAAAGATGGGGGATACGCAGTATTTT.

This clonotype occurred a few times. This chain uses TRBV7-9 with TRBJ2-3; maybe TRBD2 (5 bases). V was trimmed by 1 base and J by 0 bases, leaving 5 bases between them. CDR1 is SEHNR and CDR2 is FQNEAQ in the germline V gene (reference sequence). The CDR3 has 14 amino acids. DNA of the CDR3: TGTGCCAGCAGCTTAGGGACTAGCACAGATACGCAGTATTTT. Its protein product is CASSLGTSTDTQYF.

Many counts were recorded for this clonotype. This chain uses TRBV27 with TRBJ2-7; D gene uncertain. Germline V CDR1 and CDR2: MNHEY, SMNVEV (reference sequence). The CDR3 spans 13 residues. The V gene lost 5 bases and the J gene lost 3 bases, with 11 bases spanning the gap. The CDR3 DNA follows: TGTGCCAGCAGTCCTCGGACGATCTACGAGCAGTACTTC. This sequence encodes CASSPRTIYEQYF.

The chain is built from TRBV29-1 and TRBJ1-1; 7 nucleotides align to TRBD1. CDR3 size: 13 residues. Germline V lookup: CDR1 SQVTM, CDR2 ANQGSEA. Losses at the gene ends were 6 bases for V and 3 bases for J; bases not matched to a gene: 7. The CDR3 nucleotides are TGCAGCGTCCGGGACAGAGGATACACTGAAGCTTTCTTT. Translating gives CSVRDRGYTEAFF.

This clonotype was detected only a few times. The rearrangement joins TRBV30 to TRBJ2-6, with D unclear. The germline V and J ends were trimmed by 5 bases and 12 bases, with 20 bases remaining between them. CDR1 GTSNPN and CDR2 SVGIG come from the germline V gene (reference sequence). CDR3 length: 14 residues. DNA for the CDR3: TGTGCCTGGTCAGTAACGGGCATCGACGGCGTCCTGACTTTC. Translating gives CAWSVTGIDGVLTF. Complete variable domain (other parts from reference TRBV30 and TRBJ2-6): SQTIHQWPATLVQPVGSPLSLECTVEGTSNPNLYWYRQAAGRGLQLLFYSVGIGQISSEVPQNLSASRPQDRQFILSSKKLLLSDSGFYLCAWSVTGIDGVLTFGAGSRLTVL.

This chain joins TRBV18 and TRBJ1-1; 7 bases are a match to TRBD1. This CDR3 has 15 residues. Germline lookup yields CDR1 KGHSH and CDR2 LQKENI. After removal of 6 bases from V and 7 bases from J, the junction contained 14 bases not matched to a gene. The CDR3 bases are TGTGCCAGCTCTCCTAATCCCGGACAGGAGAGTGAAGCTTTCTTT. Translation: CASSPNPGQESEAFF.

The chain is built from TRBV27 and TRBJ2-5, with D perhaps TRBD1 (7 bases). Trimming stripped 4 bases from V and 3 bases from J, with 15 bases between. The length of the CDR3 is 15 residues. Germline V gene sequence: CDR1 MNHEY, CDR2 SMNVEV (reference sequence). CDR3 protein: CASSSGLRGEETQYF. Here the CDR3 DNA reads TGTGCCAGCAGTTCGGGGCTCAGGGGGGAAGAGACCCAGTACTTC.

This clonotype was found many times. V usage is TRBV29-1 and J usage is TRBJ2-7; 7 bases line up with TRBD1. Unmatched junction bases numbered 7, after V lost 8 bases and J lost 0 bases. The CDR3 is 13 residues long. The germline gives CDR1 SQVTM, CDR2 ANQGSEA. The CDR3 bases are TGCAGCCACATCAGGGGGTACTCCTACGAGCAGTACTTC. Its protein is CSHIRGYSYEQYF.

The V call is TRBV10-1, the J call TRBJ2-7; 12 bases are shared with TRBD2. This CDR3 has 16 amino acids. CDR1 and CDR2 (germline): WNHNN, SYGVQD (reference sequence). V shed 0 bases and J 7 bases; nucleotides not matched to a gene: 7. The CDR3 protein is CASSESRLAGVGEQYF. CDR3 DNA sequence: TGCGCCAGCAGTGAGTCGAGACTAGCGGGAGTAGGTGAGCAGTACTTC.

This clonotype was counted a few times. V usage is TRBV29-1 and J usage is TRBJ2-6, with 7 bases fitting TRBD2. The CDR3 runs 14 residues. Germline loops: CDR1 SQVTM, CDR2 ANQGSEA. J gave up 2 bases and V 2 bases, and 0 bases lay outside the gene matches. The CDR3 loop is CSVERGAGANVLTF. CDR3 coding DNA: TGCAGCGTTGAACGGGGGGCTGGGGCCAACGTCCTGACTTTC.

This clonotype was picked up many times. V usage is TRBV3-1 and J usage is TRBJ2-6; tentatively, D is TRBD2 (6 bases). Trimming shortened V by 2 bases and J by 3 bases, and 11 bases separated the two germline ends. The CDR3 runs to 16 residues. Germline-derived CDR1 and CDR2 are LGHDT and YNNKEL (reference sequence). The CDR3 sequence is CASSQRRDVGANVLTF. Here the CDR3 DNA reads TGTGCCAGCAGCCAAAGGCGGGACGTTGGGGCCAACGTCCTGACTTTC.

This clonotype has more than one count but fewer than ten. The DNA of the CDR3 is TGTGCCACCAGTGCAGGGGGCGGGGAGCTGTTTTTT. As protein: CATSAGGGELFF. The chain is built from TRBV24-1 and TRBJ2-2, with TRBD1 matching 7 bases. The length of the CDR3 is 12 residues. The J segment lost 7 bases and the V segment lost 5 bases, leaving 0 bases of the junction unmatched. Germline V gene sequence: CDR1 KGHDR, CDR2 SFDVKD.

This clonotype was counted many times. CDR3 loop: CASSSWSNYGYTF. CDR3 DNA: TGTGCCAGCAGCTCCTGGTCTAACTATGGCTACACCTTC. V is TRBV27 and J is TRBJ1-2; no clear D gene. This CDR3 contains 13 residues. Germline V lookup: CDR1 MNHEY, CDR2 SMNVEV (reference sequence). Trimming stripped 6 bases from V and 0 bases from J, with 8 bases between.